These 12 T cell receptor beta chains were sequenced from one sample in a study of blood T cell repertoires in COVID-19. Produced via immunoSEQ multiplex PCR; TCRdb's table is partial and in-frame only. The profile shows hundreds of thousands of clones, around four fifths of them singletons. Sequenced material: peripheral blood. These receptors were collected from a woman aged 50 to 60 with acute or convalescent COVID-19.

This clone was observed a few times. V is TRBV6-5 and J is TRBJ2-3; 7 bases line up with TRBD2. Germline V lookup: CDR1 MNHEY, CDR2 SVGAGI. The CDR3 consists of 15 residues. V shed 6 bases and J 5 bases; nucleotides not matched to a gene: 11. CDR3 in amino acids: CASRGGRLGEDTQYF. CDR3 coding DNA: TGTGCCAGCAGGGGGGGGAGGCTTGGGGAAGATACGCAGTATTTT.

The CDR3 region is CASSGSGGRDYEQYF. CDR3 bases: TGTGCCAGCAGCGGTAGCGGGGGGAGGGACTACGAGCAGTACTTC. This sequence joins TRBV28 and TRBJ2-7; 10 nucleotides align to TRBD2. Trimming took 6 bases from V and 3 from J; bases not matched to a gene: 8. Germline CDR1 MDHEN, CDR2 SYDVKM. The CDR3 is 15 residues long. Full variable domain (missing parts from reference TRBV28 and TRBJ2-7): DVKVTQSSRYLVKRTGEKVFLECVQDMDHENMFWYRQDPGLGLRLIYFSYDVKMKEKGDIPEGYSVSREKKERFSLILESASTNQTSMYLCASSGSGGRDYEQYFGPGTRLTVT.

The sample holds one count of this clone. The chain uses TRBV2 and TRBJ1-3, with 7 positions matching TRBD1. The CDR3 has 15 amino acids. The junction had 4 bases not matched to a gene; V was cut back by 5 bases and J by 0 bases. From germline, CDR1 is SNHLY and CDR2 FYNNEI. The CDR3 loop is CASSLQGSSGNTIYF. The CDR3 DNA reads TGTGCCAGCAGTCTACAGGGGAGCTCTGGAAACACCATATATTTT. Full variable domain (outside the CDR3, taken from reference TRBV2 and TRBJ1-3): EPEVTQTPSHQVTQMGQEVILRCVPISNHLYFYWYRQILGQKVEFLVSFYNNEISEKSEIFDDQFSVERPDGSNFTLKIRSTKLEDSAMYFCASSLQGSSGNTIYFGEGSWLTVV.

This clone is a singleton in its sample. The rearrangement joins TRBV3-1 (or the pseudogene TRBV3-2) to TRBJ2-7, with D possibly matching TRBD2 (7 bases). The CDR3 spans 12 residues. CDR1 and CDR2 (germline): LGHDT, YNNKEL (reference sequence). Trimming stripped 0 bases from V and 12 bases from J, with 12 bases between. This chain's CDR3 is CASSQESGGRYF. CDR3 in DNA: TGTGCCAGCAGCCAAGAGTCGGGGGGCCGGTACTTC.

This chain connects TRBV12-3 or TRBV12-4 to TRBJ2-5, with a possible D match to TRBD1 (5 bases). V was trimmed by 3 bases and J by 5 bases, leaving 7 bases between them. This CDR3 spans 12 amino acids. The CDR3 loop reads CASSFDSETQYF. As DNA, the CDR3 is TGTGCCAGCAGTTTTGACAGTGAGACCCAGTACTTC.

This CDR3 reads CASSPDTDTQYF. CDR3 bases: TGCGCCAGCAGCCCAGACACAGATACGCAGTATTTT. The chain joins TRBV5-1 to TRBJ2-3; no clear D. Germline V gene lookup returns CDR1 SGHRS and CDR2 YFSETQ. This CDR3 region has 12 residues. V shed 4 bases and J shed 2 bases, with 5 bases lying between them.

The rearrangement joins TRBV5-6 to TRBJ2-7, with D possibly being TRBD2 (5 bases). Germline CDR1 is SGHDT and CDR2 is YYEEEE. V gave up 4 bases and J gave up 2 bases, with 13 bases separating them. This CDR3 comprises 14 residues. The CDR3 bases are TGTGCCAGCAGCCCCGCGGGCAGAACCTACGAGCAGTACTTC. Translating it yields CASSPAGRTYEQYF.

The chain uses TRBV20-1 and TRBJ1-5, with D possibly matching TRBD1 (6 bases). The CDR3 is 14 amino acids. CDR1 and CDR2 (germline): DFQATT, SNEGSKA (reference sequence). V gave up 3 bases and J gave up 3 bases, with 12 bases separating them. The chain's CDR3 is CSASVDSLNQPQHF. CDR3 sequence (DNA): TGCAGTGCTAGTGTGGACAGCCTCAATCAGCCCCAGCATTTT.

V usage is TRBV10-2 and J usage is TRBJ2-5; D is perhaps TRBD2 (6 bases). From germline, CDR1 is WSHSY and CDR2 SAAADI. The CDR3 is 13 residues long. V gave up 6 bases and J gave up 1 base, with 9 bases separating them. In nucleotides, the CDR3 is TGCGCCAGCAGGCCTAGCGCCCAAGAGACCCAGTACTTC. Residues: CASRPSAQETQYF.

This clone has only a few counts. The rearrangement joins TRBV11-2 to TRBJ2-7; D unclear. Germline V gene lookup returns CDR1 SGHAT and CDR2 FQNNGV. The CDR3 consists of 12 residues. V was pared by 2 bases and J by 4 bases, with 6 bases between. CDR3: CASSLFPYEQYF. The CDR3 coding sequence is TGTGCCAGCAGCTTATTCCCGTACGAGCAGTACTTC.

V and J are TRBV6-5 and TRBJ2-1; a weak D match, TRBD1 (5 bases). CDR1 and CDR2 (germline): MNHEY, SVGAGI. Trimming took off 4 bases at V and 3 bases at J, with 10 bases between the two ends. The CDR3 spans 14 residues. CDR3 amino acids: CASSWKGHYNEQFF. DNA for the CDR3: TGTGCCAGCAGTTGGAAGGGGCACTACAATGAGCAGTTCTTC.

V is TRBV11-2 and J is TRBJ2-5; the D gene is possibly TRBD2 (6 bases). V was pared by 0 bases and J by 5 bases, with 7 bases between. This CDR3 is built from 13 residues. Germline V gene data show CDR1 as SGHAT and CDR2 as FQNNGV. The CDR3 spells CASSLDREETQYF. The CDR3 region has the DNA TGTGCCAGCAGCTTAGATCGGGAGGAGACCCAGTACTTC.